The next 20 T cell receptor beta chains were all read from a single sample in a study of T cells in Graves' hyperthyroidism and ophthalmopathy. TCR beta CDR3 regions were amplified from RNA transcripts. The TCR CDR3 was amplified in a first-round RT-PCR using the HTBI primer set. Each CDR3 protein gets one entry after TCRdb re-called the multiplex PCR reads with MiXCR. Of just under 750,000 distinct CDR3 sequences in the sample, around 40% were seen once. Material: blood. The source of these receptors is a woman aged 40 to 50 with Graves' hyperthyroidism.

The V gene is TRBV24-1, the J gene TRBJ1-2; D remains unclear. The CDR3 spans 14 residues. V gave up 6 bases and J gave up 1 base, with 11 bases separating them. Per the germline V gene, CDR1 is KGHDR and CDR2 is SFDVKD. The CDR3: CATSTRTDNYGYTF. CDR3 in DNA: TGTGCCACCAGTACTCGGACGGATAACTATGGCTACACCTTC.

The chain uses TRBV2 and TRBJ2-2; 11 bases fit TRBD2. Per the germline V gene, CDR1 is SNHLY and CDR2 is FYNNEI. J lost 5 bases, V lost 7 bases, and 9 bases had no gene match. The length of the CDR3 is 16 residues. The CDR3 sequence: CASTIAGGPRTGELFF. The DNA of the CDR3 is TGTGCCAGCACCATAGCGGGGGGGCCGAGAACCGGGGAGCTGTTTTTT.

This clonotype has a handful of counts. This chain connects TRBV10-2 to TRBJ2-7; D unresolved. CDR1 is WSHSY and CDR2 is SAAADI in the germline V gene. The CDR3 is made up of 12 amino acids. V lost 3 bases and J lost 2, with 5 bases in between. Here the CDR3 reads CASSDFPYEQYF. The CDR3 coding sequence is TGCGCCAGCAGTGACTTTCCCTACGAGCAGTACTTC.

The rearrangement joins TRBV29-1 to TRBJ1-2; 8 positions agree with TRBD1. Unmatched junction bases numbered 8, after V lost 7 bases and J lost 7 bases. CDR1 and CDR2 from the germline V gene are SQVTM and ANQGSEA. This CDR3 contains 12 residues. CDR3 coding DNA: TGCAGCGACCGCCCAGGGGGCGGTGGCTACACCTTC. It encodes CSDRPGGGGYTF.

V and J are TRBV10-3 and TRBJ1-1; D remains unclear. The ends were cut back, 3 bases at V and 0 bases at J, with 5 bases in the middle. Germline lookup yields CDR1 ENHRY and CDR2 SYGVKD. The CDR3 is made up of 13 amino acids. The CDR3 here is CAISEVLNTEAFF. The CDR3 DNA follows: TGTGCCATCAGTGAAGTCTTGAACACTGAAGCTTTCTTT.

This clonotype occurred many times. This chain uses TRBV11-2 with TRBJ1-1; 11 positions agree with TRBD1. Germline values: CDR1 SGHAT, CDR2 FQNNGV. This CDR3 region has 15 residues. J gave up 4 bases and V 3 bases, and 4 bases lay outside the gene matches. CDR3 in amino acids: CASSFMGQGGTEAFF. As DNA, the CDR3 is TGTGCCAGCAGCTTTATGGGACAGGGGGGCACTGAAGCTTTCTTT. The variable domain in full, with the rest retrieved from reference TRBV11-2 and TRBJ1-1, is EAGVAQSPRYKIIEKRQSVAFWCNPISGHATLYWYQQILGQGPKLLIQFQNNGVVDDSQLPKDRFSAERLKGVDSTLKIQPAKLEDSAVYLCASSFMGQGGTEAFFGQGTRLTVV.

This clonotype came up a few times. The J gene is TRBJ1-6, the V gene TRBV4-3; D is unclear. Germline loops: CDR1 LGHNA, CDR2 YSLEER. CDR3 length equals 15 residues. V was trimmed by 0 bases and J by 10 bases, leaving 13 bases between them. CDR3 DNA: TGCGCCAGCAGCCAAGATGCTTCTGGGATCTCACCCCTCCACTTT. It encodes CASSQDASGISPLHF.

Worth noting for this clonotype: It may be a read error: a sequence one base away is much more abundant. The rearrangement joins TRBV19 to TRBJ2-7; TRBD2 matches at 11 bases. The J call is in doubt because the DNA end fits TRBJ2-1 better. The CDR3 is 15 residues long. Per germline, CDR1 LNHDA and CDR2 SQIVND (reference sequence). The DNA of the CDR3 is TGTGCCAGTAGTATGACTAGCGGGGTCTCCTACGAGCAGTTCTTC. Residues: CASSMTSGVSYEQFF.

This clonotype was picked up a small number of times. The rearrangement joins TRBV6-5 to TRBJ2-7; 8 bases are a match to TRBD1. Germline trimming cut 10 bases from V and 1 base from J; bases unmatched to any gene: 9. Germline loops: CDR1 MNHEY, CDR2 SVGAGI. This CDR3 has 14 amino acids. CDR3 protein: CATTLRDRSYEQYF. CDR3 nucleotides: TGTGCCACAACTCTCCGGGACAGGTCCTACGAGCAGTACTTC.

This clonotype was detected only a few times. This rearrangement joins TRBV6-6 to TRBJ1-5, with TRBD1 matching 8 bases. CDR3 length: 13 amino acids. The V gene's germline CDR1 is MNHNY and CDR2 SVGAGI (reference sequence). Trimming cost V 10 bases and J 7 bases; bases outside gene matches: 9. CDR3 sequence reads: CAIQGAWEQPQHF. CDR3 in DNA: TGTGCCATCCAGGGGGCATGGGAGCAGCCCCAGCATTTT.

The chain uses TRBV5-1 and TRBJ1-1; D gene uncertain. Germline V CDR1 and CDR2: SGHRS, YFSETQ. There are 14 residues in the CDR3. Trimming removed 3 bases from V and 6 bases from J, with 15 bases in between. The CDR3 bases are TGCGCCAGCAGCTCCCGAGGGAATTTCGCTGAAGCTTTCTTT. Translation: CASSSRGNFAEAFF.

The sample holds many counts of this clonotype. The chain couples TRBV10-2 to TRBJ1-5, with D possibly TRBD1 on 6 matching bases. Deletions cut 2 bases from V and 0 bases from J, with 20 bases between. The CDR3 consists of 19 residues. Germline values: CDR1 WSHSY, CDR2 SAAADI. CDR3 in amino acids: CASSEKTGLDGHSNQPQHF. DNA of the CDR3: TGCGCCAGCAGTGAGAAGACAGGACTCGATGGACATAGCAATCAGCCCCAGCATTTT.

This clonotype has just a few counts. An end of the junction does not agree with germline; a read error may underlie this. This chain uses TRBV10-3 with TRBJ2-2, with D perhaps matching TRBD2 (6 bases). The germline V gene has CDR1 ENHRY and CDR2 SYGVKD. CDR3 length equals 16 residues. The CDR3 is CASSSNTPTGAGELFF. As DNA, the CDR3 is TGTGCCAGCAGTTCAAATACGCCAACGGGAGCCGGGGAGCTGTTTTTT.

This chain connects TRBV27 to TRBJ1-2, with TRBD1 matching over 11 bases. The J segment lost 7 bases and the V segment lost 5 bases, leaving 9 bases of the junction unmatched. CDR1 is MNHEY and CDR2 is SMNVEV in the germline V gene (reference sequence). This CDR3 is built from 15 residues. In DNA form, the CDR3 reads TGTGCCAGCAGTCCGATAGATGGGACAGGGGGTGGCTACACCTTC. This codes for CASSPIDGTGGGYTF.

This chain joins TRBV20-1 and TRBJ1-1; D uncertain. The CDR3 runs 12 residues. Germline CDR1 reads DFQATT; CDR2 reads SNEGSKA (reference sequence). V gave up 1 base and J gave up 4 bases, with 7 bases separating them. The chain's CDR3 is CSARAPLTEAFF. Written as DNA, the CDR3 is TGCAGTGCTAGAGCCCCACTCACTGAAGCTTTCTTT.

The chain carries TRBV11-2 and TRBJ1-2; the match to TRBD1 covers 10 bases. CDR3 length: 14 amino acids. Per the germline V gene, CDR1 is SGHAT and CDR2 is FQNNGV. Trimming cost V 3 bases and J 8 bases; bases outside gene matches: 6. Here the CDR3 reads CASSFGTGDSGYTF. CDR3 nucleotide sequence: TGTGCCAGCAGCTTTGGGACAGGGGATAGCGGCTACACCTTC.

Comments on this clonotype: This clone may be a read error of a much larger clone one base away. The chain is built from TRBV4-2 and TRBJ1-5; D may be TRBD1 (6 bases). Trimming took 0 bases from V and 4 from J, leaving 13 bases between them. Germline CDR1 is LGHNA and CDR2 is YNFKEQ. The CDR3 consists of 16 residues. The CDR3 region has the DNA TGTGCCAGCAGCCAAGATGGAAACAGGGAGAATCAGCCCCAGCATTTT. Translated, it gives CASSQDGNRENQPQHF.

The chain joins TRBV29-1 to TRBJ1-5; possibly TRBD1 for D (6 bases). The CDR3 covers 12 residues. Germline CDR1 is SQVTM and CDR2 is ANQGSEA. The CDR3 nucleotides are TGCAGTCCGTGGGGGGCGGATCAGCCCCAGCATTTT. Amino acid sequence: CSPWGADQPQHF.

In this sample, this clonotype turned up a few times. V and J are TRBV20-1 and TRBJ1-2, with no clear D. CDR1 is DFQATT, CDR2 SNEGSKA, per germline (reference sequence). CDR3 size: 15 residues. V lost 3 bases and J lost 4, with 18 bases in between. CDR3 loop: CSASSLAGNGYGYTF. The CDR3 DNA reads TGCAGTGCTAGTAGCTTAGCGGGTAATGGCTATGGCTACACCTTC.

This clonotype was counted only a few times. This rearrangement joins TRBV4-3 to TRBJ1-1, with D possibly TRBD1 on 5 matching bases. The germline CDR1 and CDR2 sequences are LGHNA and YSLEER. This CDR3 comprises 15 residues. The V gene lost 0 bases and the J gene lost 1 base, with 9 bases spanning the gap. The CDR3: CASSQERQTNTEAFF. The CDR3 region has the DNA TGCGCCAGCAGCCAAGAGCGACAGACGAACACTGAAGCTTTCTTT.